These T cell receptor beta chains were read from a single sample in a study of long-term antiretroviral therapy in people with HIV. Here immunoSEQ multiplex PCR was the method, and the copy in TCRdb shows in-frame clones only, minus some. The sample shows under 20,000 clones, roughly 80% of them seen only once. This sample comprised unsorted PBMCs, obtained about 2.1 years before starting antiretroviral therapy. These TCRs come from a man between 25 and 39 years old with HIV. Each CDR3 is given with its conserved first and last residue. D genes are given only for firm matches. Only part of the rows carry a size: once, few, many, or a class if the clone is expanded.

clone_size	cdr3_length	v_call	j_call	d_call	cdr3_nt	cdr3_aa
NA	15	TRBV11-2	TRBJ2-5	TRBD2	TGTGCCAGCAGCGCCCTTCTAGCGGGACAAGAGACCCAGTACTTC	CASSALLAGQETQYF
NA	14	TRBV11-2	TRBJ1-1	NA	TGTGCCAGCAGCCCCCGGATTGGAGGGACTGAAGCTTTCTTT	CASSPRIGGTEAFF
NA	13	TRBV7-9	TRBJ1-5	NA	TGTGCCAGCAGCTTACAGGGTGGCCAGCCCCAGCATTTT	CASSLQGGQPQHF
NA	15	TRBV6-5	TRBJ1-3	NA	TGTGCCAGCAGTAGGACTGGGGACTCTGGAAACACCATATATTTT	CASSRTGDSGNTIYF
NA	15	TRBV27	TRBJ1-3	NA	TGTGCCAGTTCCATTACAGGGAGCTCTGGAAACACCATATATTTT	CASSITGSSGNTIYF
NA	13	TRBV10-2	TRBJ2-1	TRBD1	TGCGCCAGCAGGGGGACAGACAACAATGAGCAGTTCTTC	CASRGTDNNEQFF
NA	18	TRBV14	TRBJ2-7	TRBD1	TGTGCCAGCAGCCACGACCCACTACTCCGGGACAGGTCCTACGAGCAGTACTTC	CASSHDPLLRDRSYEQYF
NA	12	TRBV12-5	TRBJ1-1	NA	TGTGCTAGTGGTCTGGAGAACACTGAAGCTTTCTTT	CASGLENTEAFF
NA	10	TRBV28	TRBJ2-7	NA	TGTGCCAGCAGTCGCCTCAAGCAGTACTTC	CASSRLKQYF
NA	13	TRBV6-5	TRBJ1-4	TRBD1	TGTGCCAGCAGGAAGACAGGGAATGAAAAACTGTTTTTT	CASRKTGNEKLFF
NA	15	TRBV7-9	TRBJ1-1	NA	TGTGCCAGCAGCTCAAATGCGGGAGGAAGAACTGAAGCTTTCTTT	CASSSNAGGRTEAFF
NA	15	TRBV18	TRBJ2-2	NA	TGTGCCAGCTCACCACGACGGGAGAACACCGGGGAGCTGTTTTTT	CASSPRRENTGELFF
NA	14	TRBV11-2	TRBJ2-5	NA	TGTGCCAGCACCGAAACGGGCCCCCAAGAGACCCAGTACTTC	CASTETGPQETQYF
NA	12	TRBV18	TRBJ2-3	NA	TGTGCCAGCTCACCATTCGCCGATACGCAGTATTTT	CASSPFADTQYF
NA	16	TRBV4-1	TRBJ2-7	TRBD2	TGCGCCAGCAGCCATACCGGGACTAGCGACTCCTACGAGCAGTACTTC	CASSHTGTSDSYEQYF
NA	14	TRBV10-2	TRBJ2-3	NA	TGCGCCAGCAGCCGGGGGACTAGCACAGATACGCAGTATTTT	CASSRGTSTDTQYF
few	14	TRBV19	TRBJ1-1	NA	TGTGCCAGTAGTGCGGACGGGGGGAACACTGAAGCTTTCTTT	CASSADGGNTEAFF
NA	17	TRBV18	TRBJ2-2	NA	TGTGCCAGCTCACCACTAGGGGTCCGAACGGGAGCCGGGGAGCTGTTTTTT	CASSPLGVRTGAGELFF
NA	18	TRBV19	TRBJ2-7	NA	TGTGCCAGTAGTCCTCGGATCGGTGGGACCAATCTTCTCTACGAGCAGTACTTC	CASSPRIGGTNLLYEQYF
NA	16	TRBV21-1	TRBJ1-2	NA	TGTGCCAGCAGCCACAAAGGAGGCAGGGACAGGTATGGCTACACCTTC	CASSHKGGRDRYGYTF
NA	16	TRBV5-4	TRBJ2-1	TRBD2	TGTGCCAGCAGCTGGGGCGGGACTACCTTATACAATGAGCAGTTCTTC	CASSWGGTTLYNEQFF
NA	16	TRBV7-3	TRBJ2-6	NA	TGTGCCAGCAGCGGAGGGGGGAACTCTGGGGCCAACGTCCTGACTTTC	CASSGGGNSGANVLTF
NA	13	TRBV6-1	TRBJ1-2	NA	TGTGCCAGCAGTGAACGGAAGAACTATGGCTACACCTTC	CASSERKNYGYTF
NA	16	TRBV28	TRBJ2-7	TRBD2	TGTGCCAGCAGTTTATTACTAGCGGGAGGGACCTACGAGCAGTACTTC	CASSLLLAGGTYEQYF
few	14	TRBV6-5	TRBJ1-6	NA	TGTGCCAGCAGCCCACAGATTTATAATTCACCCCTCCACTTT	CASSPQIYNSPLHF
NA	16	TRBV11-2	TRBJ2-7	NA	TGTGCCAGCAGCCCCCCGCGGGCAGGCCACTTCTACGAGCAGTACTTC	CASSPPRAGHFYEQYF
NA	16	TRBV2	TRBJ2-7	TRBD2	TGTGCCAGCACCAAGGACTACCGAGGGGAGGGGAGCGAGCAGTACTTC	CASTKDYRGEGSEQYF
NA	14	TRBV27	TRBJ2-1	TRBD2	TGTGCCAGCAGGTTAGCGGGGGGGGACAATGAGCAGTTCTTC	CASRLAGGDNEQFF
NA	12	TRBV10-3	TRBJ2-1	TRBD2	TGTGCCAGCGGGGGTCTCTACAATGAGCAGTTCTTC	CASGGLYNEQFF
few	11	TRBV11-2	TRBJ2-1	NA	TGTGCCAGCAGCTCGGGACCTGGGGGGTTCTTC	CASSSGPGGFF
few	13	TRBV19	TRBJ1-4	NA	TGTGCCAGTAGTTTTCTAGCTAATGAAAAACTGTTTTTT	CASSFLANEKLFF
few	14	TRBV7-9	TRBJ1-2	NA	TGTGCCAGCAGCTTAAACACAGGATATGATGGCTACACCTTC	CASSLNTGYDGYTF
NA	13	TRBV29-1	TRBJ1-1	TRBD1	TGCAGCGTTGTCGGCCAGGGACAGGGGGGAGCTTTCTTT	CSVVGQGQGGAFF
NA	15	TRBV18	TRBJ2-7	NA	TGTGCCAGCTCACCAACCTCCATAGGGTCTAACGAGCAGTACTTC	CASSPTSIGSNEQYF
few	13	TRBV7-8	TRBJ1-2	TRBD1	TGTGCCAGCAGGGGACAGGCCAACTATGGCTACACCTTC	CASRGQANYGYTF
NA	15	TRBV12-5	TRBJ2-5	TRBD2	TGTGCTAGTGGTTTGTATAGCGGGGGTATAGAGACCCAGTACTTC	CASGLYSGGIETQYF
NA	14	TRBV6-6	TRBJ1-2	TRBD1	TGTGCCAGCAGCCAGGGACAGGGGACCTATGGCTACACCTTC	CASSQGQGTYGYTF
once	12	TRBV27	TRBJ2-7	NA	TGTGCCAGCAAGGGCTTGGCGTACGAGCAGTACTTC	CASKGLAYEQYF
NA	11	TRBV14	TRBJ1-2	NA	TGTGCCAGCAGCCAAGCCCATGGCTACACCTTC	CASSQAHGYTF
NA	13	TRBV5-8	TRBJ2-1	TRBD1	TGTGCCAGCAGCTTGGACAGGGGGAGTGAGCAGTTCTTC	CASSLDRGSEQFF
medium-sized	14	TRBV6-5	TRBJ1-5	NA	TGTGCCAGCAAGTTGGCAGGGCAGAATCAGCCCCAGCATTTT	CASKLAGQNQPQHF
NA	16	TRBV19	TRBJ2-7	NA	TGTGCCAGTAGTATAAGGCTCACTCGAGGGCTTCACGAGCAGTACTTC	CASSIRLTRGLHEQYF
NA	15	TRBV7-9	TRBJ1-2	NA	TGTGCCAGCGGTGATAAGGACAGATACAACTATGGCTACACCTTC	CASGDKDRYNYGYTF
NA	15	TRBV7-9	TRBJ2-7	NA	TGTGCCAGCAGCTCCCAGGGCCCCAGGGCTGTCGAGCAGTACTTC	CASSSQGPRAVEQYF
NA	14	TRBV7-9	TRBJ2-1	TRBD2	TGTGCCAGCGCCGGGGGGGCTCACTACAATGAGCAGTTCTTC	CASAGGAHYNEQFF
medium-sized	11	TRBV27	TRBJ1-5	NA	TGTGCCAGCAGCCGAGGCGAGGGGCTGCATTTT	CASSRGEGLHF
NA	19	TRBV9	TRBJ2-3	TRBD2	TGTGCCAGCAGCGAGAGGGGACTAGCGGGGGTTTCTAGCACAGATACGCAGTATTTT	CASSERGLAGVSSTDTQYF
once	14	TRBV28	TRBJ1-3	NA	TGTGCCAGCAGTTTCTCGAGGGGGAGGGACACCATATATTTT	CASSFSRGRDTIYF
NA	14	TRBV7-2	TRBJ2-5	NA	TGTGCCAGCAGCTTAGTTGGATCCAAAGAGACCCAGTACTTC	CASSLVGSKETQYF
NA	17	TRBV4-2	TRBJ2-7	TRBD2	TGTGCCAGCAGCCAACCGGGACTAGCTGGGCAATTTTACGAGCAGTACTTC	CASSQPGLAGQFYEQYF
NA	14	TRBV19	TRBJ2-1	TRBD2	TGTGCCAGTAGTCCTAGCGGCTCTTACAATGAGCAGTTCTTC	CASSPSGSYNEQFF
NA	14	TRBV30	TRBJ2-5	TRBD1	TGTGCCTGGGAAGGACAGGGGGCTGCAAAGACCCAGTACTTC	CAWEGQGAAKTQYF
NA	14	TRBV7-2	TRBJ2-1	NA	TGTGCCAGCAGCTTAGAGGTGGAATCGATTGAGCAGTTCTTC	CASSLEVESIEQFF
NA	15	TRBV7-2	TRBJ2-7	NA	TGTGCCAGCAGCTTAGGTCCGGGGAGCTCCTACGAGCAGTACTTC	CASSLGPGSSYEQYF
NA	13	TRBV9	TRBJ2-2	NA	TGTGCCAGCAGCGTAGTCTTCACCGGGGAGCTGTTTTTT	CASSVVFTGELFF